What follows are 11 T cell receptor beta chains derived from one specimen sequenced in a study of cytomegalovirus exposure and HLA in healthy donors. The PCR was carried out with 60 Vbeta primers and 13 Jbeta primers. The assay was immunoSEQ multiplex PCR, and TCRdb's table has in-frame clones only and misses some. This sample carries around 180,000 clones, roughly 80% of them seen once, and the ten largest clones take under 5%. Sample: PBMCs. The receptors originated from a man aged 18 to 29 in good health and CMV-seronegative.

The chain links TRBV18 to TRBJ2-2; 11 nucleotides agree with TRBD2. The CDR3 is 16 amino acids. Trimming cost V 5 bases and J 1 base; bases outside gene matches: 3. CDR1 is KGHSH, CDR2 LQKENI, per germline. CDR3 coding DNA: TGTGCCAGCTCAGGACTAGCGGGTATGAACACCGGGGAGCTGTTTTTT. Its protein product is CASSGLAGMNTGELFF.

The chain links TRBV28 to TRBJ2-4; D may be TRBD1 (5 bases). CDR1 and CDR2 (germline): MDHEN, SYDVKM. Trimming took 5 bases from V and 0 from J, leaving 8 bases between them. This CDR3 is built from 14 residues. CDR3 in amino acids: CASSDTGAKNIQYF. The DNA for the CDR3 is TGTGCCAGCAGTGATACAGGAGCCAAAAACATTCAGTACTTC. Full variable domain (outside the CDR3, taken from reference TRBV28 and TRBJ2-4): DVKVTQSSRYLVKRTGEKVFLECVQDMDHENMFWYRQDPGLGLRLIYFSYDVKMKEKGDIPEGYSVSREKKERFSLILESASTNQTSMYLCASSDTGAKNIQYFGAGTRLSVL.

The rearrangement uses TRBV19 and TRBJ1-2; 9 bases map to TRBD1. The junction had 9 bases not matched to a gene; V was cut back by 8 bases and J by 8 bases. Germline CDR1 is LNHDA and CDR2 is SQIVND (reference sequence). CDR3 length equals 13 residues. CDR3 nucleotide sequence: TGTGCCAGTCGTCCTAGGGACAGGGAGGGCTACACCTTC. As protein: CASRPRDREGYTF.

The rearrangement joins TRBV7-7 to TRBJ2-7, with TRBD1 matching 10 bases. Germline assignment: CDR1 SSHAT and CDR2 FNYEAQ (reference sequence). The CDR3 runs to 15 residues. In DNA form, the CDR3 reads TGTGCTAGCCCCAGGGGACAGGGGAGCTCCTACGAGCAGTACTTC. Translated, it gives CASPRGQGSSYEQYF.

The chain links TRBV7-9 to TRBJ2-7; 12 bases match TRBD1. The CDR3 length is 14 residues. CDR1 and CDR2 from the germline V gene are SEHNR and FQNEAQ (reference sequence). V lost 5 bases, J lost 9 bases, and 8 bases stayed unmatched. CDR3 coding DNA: TGTGCCAGCAGCCCCGGGACAGGGGGCATCGTGCAGTACTTC. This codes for CASSPGTGGIVQYF.

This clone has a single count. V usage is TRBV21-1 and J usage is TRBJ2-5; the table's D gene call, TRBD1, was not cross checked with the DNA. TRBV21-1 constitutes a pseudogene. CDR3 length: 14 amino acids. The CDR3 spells CASSVKGARETQYF. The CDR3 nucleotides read TGTGCCAGCAGCGTTAAGGGGGCACGGGAGACCCAGTACTTC.

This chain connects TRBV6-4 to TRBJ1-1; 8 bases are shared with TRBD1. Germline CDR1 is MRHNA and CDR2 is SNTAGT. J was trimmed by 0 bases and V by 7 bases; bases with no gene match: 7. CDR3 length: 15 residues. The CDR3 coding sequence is TGTGCCAGCACCGGACAGGGATTTTTGAACACTGAAGCTTTCTTT. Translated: CASTGQGFLNTEAFF.

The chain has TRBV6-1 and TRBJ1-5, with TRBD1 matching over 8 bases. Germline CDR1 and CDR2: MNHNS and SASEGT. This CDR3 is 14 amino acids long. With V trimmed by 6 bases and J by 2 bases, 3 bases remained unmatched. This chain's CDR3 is CASRDRGGNQPQHF. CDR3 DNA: TGTGCCAGCAGAGACAGGGGTGGCAATCAGCCCCAGCATTTT.

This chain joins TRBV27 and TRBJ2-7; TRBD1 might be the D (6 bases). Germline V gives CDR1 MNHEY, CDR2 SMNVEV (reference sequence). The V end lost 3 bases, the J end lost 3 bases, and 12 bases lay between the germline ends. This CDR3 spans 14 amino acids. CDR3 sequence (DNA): TGTGCCAGCAGTTTCTTTACGACAGGCTACGAGCAGTACTTC. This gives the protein CASSFFTTGYEQYF.

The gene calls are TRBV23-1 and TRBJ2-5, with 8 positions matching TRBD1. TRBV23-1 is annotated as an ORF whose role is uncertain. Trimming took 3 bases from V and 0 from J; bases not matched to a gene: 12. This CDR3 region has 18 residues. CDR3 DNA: TGCGCCAGCAGTCACCCCAGGACAGGGCTAGCGTACCAAGAGACCCAGTACTTC. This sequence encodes CASSHPRTGLAYQETQYF.

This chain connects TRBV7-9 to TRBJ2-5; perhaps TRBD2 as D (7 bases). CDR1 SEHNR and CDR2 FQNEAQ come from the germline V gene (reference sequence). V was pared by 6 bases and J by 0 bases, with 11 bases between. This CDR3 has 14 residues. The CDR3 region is CASRSGTYQETQYF. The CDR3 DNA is TGTGCCAGCAGAAGCGGGACATACCAAGAGACCCAGTACTTC.